The clone carrying this T cell receptor beta chain was observed once. Reverse transcription used approximately 500 ng RNA and constant-region primers for alpha and beta. Each of the alpha and beta chains got its own library through chain-specific third strand synthesis with indices. Each CDR3 protein gets one entry after TCRdb re-called the 5' RACE reads with MiXCR. The sample lists roughly 3,000 distinct CDR3 sequences, about a fifth occurring once. This sample is part of a study of HIV-infected patients and healthy controls. Whole blood was used without fractionation, so all unsorted peripheral T cells were included. Enrollment excluded donors with tumors, hepatitis B or C, or recent vaccination. V was clipped by 7 bases and J by 0 bases, with 13 bases between them. CDR1 is WSHSY, CDR2 SAAADI, per germline. The CDR3 loop spans 15 amino acids.

The chain uses TRBV10-2 and TRBJ2-1, with D possibly TRBD1 on 6 matching bases. The material was blood, obtained before antiretroviral therapy. The sequence derives from an adult with HIV infection. This chain's CDR3 is CASMGTWFSYNEQFF. The DNA for the CDR3 is TGCGCCAGCATGGGGACATGGTTCTCCTACAATGAGCAGTTCTTC.